This passage covers 21 T cell receptor beta chains from one sample sequenced in a study of shared clonotypes between healthy human individuals. Terminally differentiated effector memory CD45RA+ cells were left out of the naive CD8 fraction, which was CD45RO-negative and positively selected for CCR7. Only in-frame clones appear in the TCRdb table, and some are missing; sequencing was by immunoSEQ multiplex PCR. The data hold about 1,900,000 clones, with about 95% observed a single time. The sequenced sample consisted of naive CD8+ T cells sorted from blood. These receptors were taken from a young man in good health.

This sequence joins TRBV30 and TRBJ2-1; TRBD2 might be the D (6 bases). The CDR3 consists of 11 residues. V gave up 8 bases and J gave up 6 bases, with 11 bases separating them. Germline V lookup: CDR1 GTSNPN, CDR2 SVGIG (reference sequence). The CDR3 loop reads CAGTDLNEQFF. CDR3 nucleotides: TGTGCCGGGACTGATCTCAATGAGCAGTTCTTC.

This clone was counted a few times. Other DNA sequences in the same sample also yield this CDR3. The V gene is TRBV19, the J gene TRBJ2-7, with TRBD1 identical over 8 bases. Germline values: CDR1 LNHDA, CDR2 SQIVND (reference sequence). This CDR3 comprises 14 residues. J lost 0 bases, V lost 5 bases, and 3 bases had no gene match. The chain's CDR3 is CASSAGTGSYEQYF. The CDR3 DNA sequence: TGTGCCAGTAGTGCCGGGACAGGCTCCTACGAGCAGTACTTC.

This chain connects TRBV14 to TRBJ2-1; D ambiguous. The CDR3 is 14 residues long. Germline V gene sequence: CDR1 SGHDN, CDR2 FVKESK. Trimming removed 4 bases at V and 6 bases at J, with 13 bases between. The CDR3 here is CASSPRGASNEQFF. CDR3 nucleotides: TGTGCCAGCAGCCCCCGAGGAGCGAGCAATGAGCAGTTCTTC.

V and J are TRBV19 and TRBJ2-3, with D unresolved. V shed 3 bases and J shed 2 bases, with 6 bases lying between them. Germline V CDR1 and CDR2: LNHDA, SQIVND (reference sequence). The CDR3 totals 13 residues. The DNA for the CDR3 is TGTGCCAGTAGTATTACCCACACAGATACGCAGTATTTT. Encoded protein: CASSITHTDTQYF.

This clone was seen just once. CDR3 in DNA: TGTGCCAGCAGTCCGACAGGGGGCACCGGGGAGCAGTACTTC. Amino acids: CASSPTGGTGEQYF. V and J are TRBV2 and TRBJ2-7; 10 nucleotides agree with TRBD1. The J segment lost 7 bases and the V segment lost 5 bases, leaving 8 bases of the junction unmatched. The germline gives CDR1 SNHLY, CDR2 FYNNEI. This CDR3 has 14 residues.

A single count supports this clone. The rearrangement links TRBV25-1 to TRBJ2-1; D is uncertain. CDR1 is MGHDK and CDR2 is SYGVNS in the germline V gene. CDR3 length equals 16 residues. Trimming shortened V by 8 bases and J by 4 bases, and 21 bases separated the two germline ends. CDR3 nucleotide sequence: TGTGCCAGCTCCTCGGATCGGATCTATGGGTACAATGAGCAGTTCTTC. It specifies CASSSDRIYGYNEQFF.

About this clone: The junction does not match germline at one end; this may be a read error. The V call is TRBV14, the J call TRBJ2-6; 9 bases map to TRBD1. Germline CDR1 is SGHDN and CDR2 is FVKESK. CDR3 size: 16 residues. CDR3 sequence reads: CASSQYSSGTGSERPF. CDR3 bases: TGTGCCAGCAGCCAATACTCTTCCGGGACAGGGTCCGAGCGGCCTTTC.

The rearrangement joins TRBV30 to TRBJ2-2, with 8 bases that match TRBD1. The CDR3 consists of 15 residues. Per the germline V gene, CDR1 is GTSNPN and CDR2 is SVGIG (reference sequence). V shed 5 bases, J shed 2 bases, and the junction held 7 bases outside the gene matches. The CDR3 bases are TGTGCCTGGTTTACGGACAGGGCCAACACCGGGGAGCTGTTTTTT. This encodes CAWFTDRANTGELFF.

The V gene is TRBV4-1, the J gene TRBJ2-5; D may be TRBD1 (6 bases). Germline-derived CDR1 and CDR2 are MGHRA and YSYEKL. The CDR3 has 14 amino acids. The V and J ends lost 4 bases and 0 bases respectively, with 9 bases between them. The CDR3: CASSPGTHQETQYF. The DNA for the CDR3 is TGCGCCAGCAGCCCCGGGACACACCAAGAGACCCAGTACTTC.

The rearrangement joins TRBV23-1 to TRBJ2-7, with D possibly being TRBD1 (6 bases). TRBV23-1 is assigned to the ORF class and has an uncertain function. CDR3 length: 14 amino acids. V lost 6 bases to trimming and J lost 2 bases, with 14 bases between them. The CDR3 loop reads CASRTTGCPYEQYF. The CDR3 bases are TGCGCCAGCAGGACGACAGGTTGTCCCTACGAGCAGTACTTC.

The gene calls are TRBV7-9 and TRBJ2-7; 11 bases align to TRBD2. The CDR3 covers 16 residues. Trimming at V came to 4 bases and at J to 7 bases, leaving 12 bases not matched to a gene. The germline V gene encodes CDR1 SEHNR and CDR2 FQNEAQ (reference sequence). CDR3 residues: CASSSTSGTPWGEQYF. CDR3 nucleotide sequence: TGTGCCAGCAGCTCGACTAGCGGGACCCCGTGGGGGGAGCAGTACTTC.

CDR3 DNA: TGTGCCTGGAGGGTCGACCAGAATGAAAAACTGTTTTTT. As protein: CAWRVDQNEKLFF. The chain couples TRBV30 to TRBJ1-4; no clear D. The germline V and J ends were trimmed by 3 bases and 5 bases, with 10 bases remaining between them. This CDR3 spans 13 amino acids. Germline lookup yields CDR1 GTSNPN and CDR2 SVGIG (reference sequence).

The rearrangement joins TRBV6-1 to TRBJ2-1; a weak D match, TRBD1 (6 bases). Germline V gives CDR1 MNHNS, CDR2 SASEGT. V was trimmed by 1 base and J by 5 bases, leaving 15 bases between them. CDR3 length: 16 amino acids. DNA for the CDR3: TGTGCCAGCAGTGAAGGCTCGGGCAGGGGTGACAATGAGCAGTTCTTC. Protein: CASSEGSGRGDNEQFF.

This clone was found once. This chain links TRBV7-2 with TRBJ2-3; TRBD2 matches at 11 bases. Germline trimming cut 5 bases from V and 1 base from J; bases unmatched to any gene: 5. The V gene's germline CDR1 is SGHTA and CDR2 FQGNSA. The CDR3 spans 16 residues. This CDR3 reads CASSLLAGVGTDTQYF. The CDR3 region has the DNA TGTGCCAGCAGCCTACTAGCGGGAGTTGGCACAGATACGCAGTATTTT.

The chain carries TRBV19 and TRBJ2-2; D perhaps matches TRBD1 (5 bases). Germline V gene data show CDR1 as LNHDA and CDR2 as SQIVND (reference sequence). V gave up 3 bases and J gave up 4 bases, with 15 bases separating them. The CDR3 spans 16 residues. The chain's CDR3 is CASSIKTVHGTGELFF. The CDR3, as DNA: TGTGCCAGTAGTATTAAGACAGTACATGGCACCGGGGAGCTGTTTTTT.

The V and J genes are TRBV7-2 and TRBJ2-7; 8 bases match TRBD2. Germline trimming cut 3 bases from V and 1 base from J; bases unmatched to any gene: 2. This CDR3 is built from 14 residues. The germline gives CDR1 SGHTA, CDR2 FQGNSA. The CDR3 sequence is CASSFGTRSYEQYF. CDR3 nucleotides: TGTGCCAGCAGCTTTGGGACTAGGTCCTACGAGCAGTACTTC.

The chain uses TRBV4-3 and TRBJ2-7, with D perhaps matching TRBD1 (5 bases). The CDR3 consists of 15 residues. Trimming removed 0 bases at V and 2 bases at J, with 11 bases between. Germline CDR1 is LGHNA and CDR2 is YSLEER. CDR3 amino acids: CASSQDPETAYEQYF. The CDR3, as DNA: TGCGCCAGCAGCCAAGACCCCGAGACAGCCTACGAGCAGTACTTC.

The chain combines TRBV6-1 with TRBJ2-5, with 7 nucleotides matching TRBD2. V trimming: 3 bases; J trimming: 1 base; junction bases outside the gene matches: 8. This CDR3 comprises 16 residues. Germline V gives CDR1 MNHNS, CDR2 SASEGT. The CDR3 is CASSEGTRLAQETQYF. The DNA of the CDR3 is TGTGCCAGCAGTGAGGGAACGAGACTAGCCCAAGAGACCCAGTACTTC.

CDR3 in amino acids: CASRYTEGNEQFF. DNA for the CDR3: TGTGCCAGCAGATACACAGAGGGCAATGAGCAGTTCTTC. The gene calls are TRBV2 and TRBJ2-1, with TRBD2 as a possible D gene (5 bases). Germline CDR1 is SNHLY and CDR2 is FYNNEI. The V and J ends lost 6 bases and 6 bases respectively, with 12 bases between them. The CDR3 covers 13 residues.

The J gene is TRBJ2-3, the V gene TRBV4-1; a weak D match, TRBD2 (6 bases). Between the trimmed V and J ends, which lost 0 bases and 2 bases, there was a span of 12 bases. The CDR3 is made up of 16 amino acids. Germline values: CDR1 MGHRA, CDR2 YSYEKL. The CDR3 bases are TGCGCCAGCAGCCAAGACGGGGGTTCCTTCACAGATACGCAGTATTTT. It encodes CASSQDGGSFTDTQYF.

The chain uses TRBV5-6 and TRBJ2-1, with 9 positions matching TRBD1. Trimming removed 6 bases from V and 5 bases from J; junction bases left unmatched: 3. The CDR3 runs 13 residues. Germline V CDR1 and CDR2: SGHDT, YYEEEE. The CDR3 is CASTGQGNNEQFF. DNA for the CDR3: TGTGCCAGCACCGGACAGGGGAACAATGAGCAGTTCTTC. Supplemented by reference TRBV5-6 and TRBJ2-1, the full variable domain reads DAGVTQSPTHLIKTRGQQVTLRCSPKSGHDTVSWYQQALGQGPQFIFQYYEEEERQRGNFPDRFSGHQFPNYSSELNVNALLLGDSALYLCASTGQGNNEQFFGPGTRLTVL.